The following is a T cell receptor (beta chain) sequence with its context. This record comes from a study of tumor-infiltrating lymphocytes in primary liver carcinoma. Germline DNA was extracted alongside blood RNA, which was obtained from unsorted whole blood. V was shortened by 6 bases and J by 4 bases, with 13 bases between the two germline ends. The CDR3 extends over 13 amino acids. Constant-region priming of roughly 500 ng total RNA yielded TCR beta cDNA. A slightly modified ARM-PCR protocol with three nested multiplex PCR rounds produced these TCR beta libraries. In the first two PCR rounds, TRBV1-TRBV30 forward primers were paired with a C-beta reverse primer, and each round lasted about 10 cycles. Each CDR3 protein is one row after TCRdb ran MiXCR on the multiplex PCR reads. In the table there are over 250,000 distinct CDR3 sequences, around three fifths of which are singletons.

The rearrangement links TRBV12-3 or TRBV12-4 to TRBJ2-7; D gene uncertain. The sequence derives from a woman aged 25-40 years with primary liver carcinoma and hepatitis B virus infection. The sample comprised peripheral blood. In nucleotides, the CDR3 is TGTGCCAGCAGGCAGGACCTTCTATACGAGCAGTACTTC. It yields the protein CASRQDLLYEQYF.